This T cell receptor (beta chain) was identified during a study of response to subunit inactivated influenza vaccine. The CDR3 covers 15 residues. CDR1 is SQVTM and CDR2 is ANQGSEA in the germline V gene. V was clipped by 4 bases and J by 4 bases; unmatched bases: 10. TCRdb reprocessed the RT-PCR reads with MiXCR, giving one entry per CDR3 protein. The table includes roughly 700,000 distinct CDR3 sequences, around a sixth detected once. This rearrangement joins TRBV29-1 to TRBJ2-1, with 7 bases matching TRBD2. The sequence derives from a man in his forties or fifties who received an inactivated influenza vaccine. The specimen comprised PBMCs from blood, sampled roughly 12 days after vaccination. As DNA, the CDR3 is TGCAGCGTTGCTTCGGGAGGCCATACTTACAATGAGCAGTTCTTC. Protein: CSVASGGHTYNEQFF.